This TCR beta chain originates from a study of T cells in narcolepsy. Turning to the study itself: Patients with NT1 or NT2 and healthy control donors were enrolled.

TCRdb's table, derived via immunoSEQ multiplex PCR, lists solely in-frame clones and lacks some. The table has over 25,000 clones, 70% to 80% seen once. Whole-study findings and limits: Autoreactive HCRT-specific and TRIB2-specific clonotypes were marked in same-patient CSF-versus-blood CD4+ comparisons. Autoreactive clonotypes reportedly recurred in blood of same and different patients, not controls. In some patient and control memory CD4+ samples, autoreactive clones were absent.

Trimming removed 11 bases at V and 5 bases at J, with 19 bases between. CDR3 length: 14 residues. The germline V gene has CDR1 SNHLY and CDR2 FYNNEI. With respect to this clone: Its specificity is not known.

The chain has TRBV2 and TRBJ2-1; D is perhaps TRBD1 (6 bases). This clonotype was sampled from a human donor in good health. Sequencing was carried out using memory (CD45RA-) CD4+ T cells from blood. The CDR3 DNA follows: TGTGCCGGGGGACGGACAGCAGGCGACAATGAGCAGTTCTTC. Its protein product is CAGGRTAGDNEQFF. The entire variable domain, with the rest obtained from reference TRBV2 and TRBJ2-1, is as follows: EPEVTQTPSHQVTQMGQEVILRCVPISNHLYFYWYRQILGQKVEFLVSFYNNEISEKSEIFDDQFSVERPDGSNFTLKIRSTKLEDSAMYFCAGGRTAGDNEQFFGPGTRLTVL.